The next 17 T cell receptor beta chains were all read from a single sample in a study of radiotherapy plus CTLA-4 blockade in lung cancer. This table comes from immunoSEQ multiplex PCR, and its TCRdb copy is limited to in-frame clones, with some not included. The repertoire includes about 60,000 clones, 70% to 85% of them detected once, and roughly 4% sits in the top ten. The input for sequencing was peripheral blood, taken from a patient treated with radiotherapy plus ipilimumab. The receptors were gathered from a human donor with non-small cell lung cancer who had a partial response to radiotherapy plus ipilimumab.

The chain uses TRBV6-1 and TRBJ2-7; 11 bases match TRBD2. J gave up 12 bases and V 2 bases, and 18 bases lay outside the gene matches. The CDR3 is 17 amino acids. Germline CDR1 is MNHNS and CDR2 is SASEGT. Here the CDR3 DNA reads TGTGCCAGCAGTGAAAAATCCCCCGGTCTAGCGGGGGGACGGGGGTACTTC. Amino acids: CASSEKSPGLAGGRGYF.

About this clone: One end of the junction does not line up with germline, which may come from a read error. This sequence joins TRBV2 and TRBJ2-3; 9 positions agree with TRBD1. Germline V gene lookup returns CDR1 SNHLY and CDR2 FYNNEI. The CDR3 runs 12 residues. CDR3 loop: CASSEGDREGRF. CDR3 sequence (DNA): TGTGCCAGCAGTGAAGGGGACAGGGAGGGAAGGTTT. Full variable domain (missing parts from reference TRBV2 and TRBJ2-3): EPEVTQTPSHQVTQMGQEVILRCVPISNHLYFYWYRQILGQKVEFLVSFYNNEISEKSEIFDDQFSVERPDGSNFTLKIRSTKLEDSAMYFCASSEGDREGRFGPGTRLTVL.

The CDR3 spells CASSTWDRNYEQYF. The CDR3, as DNA: TGTGCCAGTAGTACCTGGGACAGGAACTACGAGCAGTACTTC. The rearrangement links TRBV19 to TRBJ2-7, with 8 bases fitting TRBD1. Per germline, CDR1 LNHDA and CDR2 SQIVND (reference sequence). J was trimmed by 3 bases and V by 4 bases; bases with no gene match: 5. The length of the CDR3 is 14 residues.

This chain connects TRBV27 to TRBJ2-3; D gene unclear. V lost 2 bases to trimming and J lost 1 base, with 7 bases between them. The CDR3 sequence is 14 residues long. The germline V gene has CDR1 MNHEY and CDR2 SMNVEV (reference sequence). CDR3 nucleotides: TGTGCCAGCAGTTTAGGAGTGGGCACAGATACGCAGTATTTT. As protein: CASSLGVGTDTQYF.

This clone was picked up one time. This sequence joins TRBV2 and TRBJ1-1; TRBD1 matches 10 bases. The V and J ends lost 7 bases and 3 bases, in that order; junction bases with no gene match: 11. CDR1 SNHLY and CDR2 FYNNEI come from the germline V gene. The CDR3 sequence is 16 residues long. The CDR3 protein is CASKLGTGELYTEAFF. The CDR3 DNA follows: TGTGCCAGCAAACTGGGGACAGGGGAACTCTACACTGAAGCTTTCTTT.

J is TRBJ1-2 and V is TRBV2; 7 positions match TRBD1. This CDR3 is built from 16 residues. CDR1 and CDR2 (germline): SNHLY, FYNNEI. The trim removed 7 bases at V and 2 bases at J, leaving 13 bases unmatched. CDR3 loop: CASTPEGGQFNYGYTF. For the CDR3, the DNA is TGTGCCAGCACCCCCGAGGGGGGACAGTTCAACTATGGCTACACCTTC.

This chain links TRBV9 with TRBJ1-3; tentatively, D is TRBD1 (6 bases). Trimming pared 3 bases from V and 2 bases from J, leaving 24 bases between. The CDR3 has 19 residues. The germline gives CDR1 SGDLS, CDR2 YYNGEE. The chain's CDR3 is CASSATINPQGVAGNTIYF. The CDR3 coding sequence is TGTGCCAGCAGCGCTACCATAAACCCACAGGGAGTCGCTGGAAACACCATATATTTT.

This rearrangement joins TRBV19 to TRBJ2-7; weak D call: TRBD1 (6 bases). This CDR3 is built from 11 residues. Germline CDR1 is LNHDA and CDR2 is SQIVND (reference sequence). The ends were cut back, 8 bases at V and 4 bases at J, with 9 bases in the middle. The CDR3: CASGTSYEQYF. Written as DNA, the CDR3 is TGTGCCAGTGGGACAAGTTACGAGCAGTACTTC.

The rearrangement uses TRBV28 and TRBJ2-7; 10 positions agree with TRBD1. The CDR3 spans 16 residues. Germline CDR1 MDHEN, CDR2 SYDVKM. The trim removed 2 bases at V and 6 bases at J, leaving 10 bases unmatched. CDR3 DNA sequence: TGTGCCAGCAGTTTAGCGACAGGGGGCCCTAGGGGCGAGCAGTACTTC. It yields the protein CASSLATGGPRGEQYF.

The chain combines TRBV28 with TRBJ1-2; perhaps TRBD1 as D (6 bases). V gave up 6 bases and J gave up 8 bases, with 22 bases separating them. The CDR3 has 15 amino acids. Germline V CDR1 and CDR2: MDHEN, SYDVKM. The CDR3, as DNA: TGTGCCAGCAGGGGGCACGGGGGGGCGCTTAAGGGCTACACCTTC. This encodes CASRGHGGALKGYTF.

The chain combines TRBV27 with TRBJ1-5; no clear D gene. There are 15 residues in the CDR3. V gave up 2 bases and J gave up 2 bases, with 10 bases separating them. Germline values: CDR1 MNHEY, CDR2 SMNVEV (reference sequence). CDR3 nucleotide sequence: TGTGCCAGCAGTTTAGGGATCGGGGGCAATCAGCCCCAGCATTTT. The encoded protein is CASSLGIGGNQPQHF.

This clone was found a few times. The rearrangement uses TRBV6-5 and TRBJ2-7, with 8 bases identical to TRBD1. The CDR3 loop spans 15 amino acids. CDR1 and CDR2 from the germline V gene are MNHEY and SVGAGI. The trim removed 4 bases at V and 3 bases at J, leaving 8 bases unmatched. The CDR3 is CASSFQGGQDYEQYF. The CDR3 DNA reads TGTGCCAGCAGTTTTCAGGGGGGACAGGACTACGAGCAGTACTTC.

The chain carries TRBV5-1 and TRBJ2-3; tentative D call: TRBD2 (6 bases). V was shortened by 3 bases and J by 2 bases, with 16 bases between the two germline ends. The CDR3 runs 16 residues. CDR1 is SGHRS and CDR2 is YFSETQ in the germline V gene. CDR3 sequence (DNA): TGCGCCAGCAGCTGGGTAATAGCGGATGCCACAGATACGCAGTATTTT. Translating it yields CASSWVIADATDTQYF.

The chain employs TRBV9 and TRBJ2-5; 11 bases line up with TRBD2. Germline CDR1 reads SGDLS; CDR2 reads YYNGEE. The CDR3 loop spans 17 amino acids. The J segment lost 5 bases and the V segment lost 1 base, leaving 10 bases of the junction unmatched. The CDR3 nucleotides read TGTGCCAGCAGCGTACTAGCGGGGGGCCTAAAGGCGGAGACCCAGTACTTC. Translation gives CASSVLAGGLKAETQYF.

The chain employs TRBV9 and TRBJ2-2; 8 bases match TRBD1. This CDR3 has 17 amino acids. Per the germline V gene, CDR1 is SGDLS and CDR2 is YYNGEE. With 3 bases clipped from V and 3 bases from J, the junction kept 10 bases outside the gene matches. CDR3 residues: CASSAYSGGRDTGELFF. The CDR3 nucleotides read TGTGCCAGCAGCGCTTATTCAGGGGGCAGGGACACCGGGGAGCTGTTTTTT.

This rearrangement joins TRBV7-6 to TRBJ1-1; D not resolved. The CDR3 loop spans 12 amino acids. Trimming removed 5 bases from V and 0 bases from J, with 4 bases in between. CDR1 SGHVS and CDR2 FNYEAQ come from the germline V gene. In DNA form, the CDR3 reads TGTGCCAGCAGCCAAATGAACACTGAAGCTTTCTTT. It yields the protein CASSQMNTEAFF.

This sequence joins TRBV19 and TRBJ1-4; 8 bases are a match to TRBD1. Germline CDR1 LNHDA, CDR2 SQIVND (reference sequence). There are 14 residues in the CDR3. J was trimmed by 4 bases and V by 6 bases; bases with no gene match: 4. The CDR3 DNA reads TGTGCCAGTAGCATGACAGGGGATAATGAAAAACTGTTTTTT. Its translation is CASSMTGDNEKLFF.